These 24 T cell receptor beta chains share one sample of origin, sequenced in a study of blood T cell repertoires in COVID-19. Assay used: immunoSEQ multiplex PCR; TCRdb lists only in-frame clones, some missing. The sample yields about 220,000 clones, more than 65% seen once. Material: peripheral blood. The origin of the receptors is a young woman who had recovered from COVID-19.

The chain carries TRBV30 and TRBJ1-4; 10 nucleotides align to TRBD1. V trimming: 5 bases; J trimming: 0 bases; junction bases outside the gene matches: 6. The CDR3 totals 16 residues. Germline V CDR1 and CDR2: GTSNPN, SVGIG (reference sequence). CDR3 DNA: TGTGCCTGGGTCCCGGGACAGGGGTCAACTAATGAAAAACTGTTTTTT. Its translation is CAWVPGQGSTNEKLFF.

V gene TRBV30 combines with J gene TRBJ1-1; D is unclear. The CDR3 totals 12 residues. V was shortened by 2 bases and J by 7 bases, with 11 bases between the two germline ends. CDR1 is GTSNPN, CDR2 SVGIG, per germline (reference sequence). The CDR3 DNA reads as TGTGCCTGGAGTTCTTACGGGGATGAAGCTTTCTTT. This encodes CAWSSYGDEAFF.

This chain links TRBV24-1 with TRBJ2-5; TRBD2 matches 7 bases. V dropped 9 bases and J dropped 0; count of bases not matched to a gene: 3. This CDR3 contains 13 residues. Germline V lookup: CDR1 KGHDR, CDR2 SFDVKD. The CDR3: CATGGTNQETQYF. The CDR3 DNA reads TGTGCCACCGGGGGGACTAACCAAGAGACCCAGTACTTC.

This clone has more than one count but fewer than ten. This sequence joins TRBV11-2 and TRBJ2-1; 12 bases are shared with TRBD2. Germline CDR1 is SGHAT and CDR2 is FQNNGV. There are 18 residues in the CDR3. J was trimmed by 4 bases and V by 5 bases; bases with no gene match: 12. This CDR3 reads CASSHADASGRAYNEQFF. As DNA, the CDR3 is TGTGCCAGCAGCCACGCGGACGCTAGCGGGAGGGCATACAATGAGCAGTTCTTC.

The chain uses TRBV4-2 and TRBJ2-3; 8 nucleotides agree with TRBD2. Germline CDR1 is LGHNA and CDR2 is YNFKEQ. CDR3 length: 16 residues. J was trimmed by 4 bases and V by 2 bases; bases with no gene match: 8. The CDR3 loop is CASSQTQAGVADTQYF. For the CDR3, the DNA is TGTGCCAGCAGCCAAACTCAAGCGGGAGTAGCAGATACGCAGTATTTT.

The rearrangement uses TRBV5-1 and TRBJ1-1; possible D gene TRBD1, 5 bases. With 0 bases removed from V and 5 bases from J, the gap between germline ends came to 11 bases. Germline assignment: CDR1 SGHRS and CDR2 YFSETQ. The CDR3 length is 14 residues. CDR3 DNA sequence: TGCGCCAGCAGCTTGGAGGCAGGGAATACTGAAGCTTTCTTT. It yields the protein CASSLEAGNTEAFF.

V usage is TRBV5-1 and J usage is TRBJ2-1; 7 bases align to TRBD1. The junction had 4 bases not matched to a gene; V was cut back by 0 bases and J by 7 bases. This CDR3 has 14 residues. Germline V gene data show CDR1 as SGHRS and CDR2 as YFSETQ. CDR3 sequence reads: CASSLVSGGNEQFF. CDR3 in DNA: TGCGCCAGCAGCTTGGTATCAGGGGGTAATGAGCAGTTCTTC.

The rearrangement joins TRBV10-1 to TRBJ1-3; D is undetermined. There are 14 residues in the CDR3. Trimming took off 2 bases at V and 0 bases at J, with 5 bases between the two ends. Germline CDR1 and CDR2: WNHNN and SYGVQD (reference sequence). For the CDR3, the DNA is TGCGCCAGCAGTGAGAAGAGCTCTGGAAACACCATATATTTT. As protein: CASSEKSSGNTIYF.

This rearrangement joins TRBV18 to TRBJ2-7, with D possibly TRBD2 on 5 matching bases. This CDR3 region has 13 residues. Trimming left V 6 bases short and J 5 bases short, with 14 bases between. Looked up from germline, CDR1 is KGHSH and CDR2 is LQKENI. As DNA, the CDR3 is TGTGCCAGCTCTCCCAGAGGGTCCCACGAGCAGTACTTC. Protein sequence: CASSPRGSHEQYF.

This chain links TRBV3-1 (or the pseudogene TRBV3-2) with TRBJ1-2, with D unclear. Germline CDR1 and CDR2: LGHDT and YNNKEL (reference sequence). V lost 0 bases, J lost 4 bases, and 6 bases lay in between. CDR3 size: 13 residues. The CDR3 here is CASSQEQFYGYTF. The CDR3 DNA follows: TGTGCCAGCAGCCAAGAACAGTTCTATGGCTACACCTTC.

V usage is TRBV3-1 (or the pseudogene TRBV3-2) and J usage is TRBJ2-7; 8 nucleotides align to TRBD2. CDR1 LGHDT and CDR2 YNNKEL come from the germline V gene (reference sequence). V shed 0 bases, J shed 3 bases, and the junction held 7 bases outside the gene matches. The CDR3 is made up of 16 amino acids. CDR3 DNA: TGTGCCAGCAGCCAAGATCTGGGCGGGAGGCTCTACGAGCAGTACTTC. Its protein product is CASSQDLGGRLYEQYF.

The chain uses TRBV6-5 and TRBJ2-7, with a possible D match to TRBD2 (5 bases). This CDR3 is built from 14 residues. Per germline, CDR1 MNHEY and CDR2 SVGAGI. V shed 6 bases and J shed 6 bases, with 18 bases lying between them. Here the CDR3 DNA reads TGTGCCAGCAGCCTTGACCGGAGGTCGGTCGAGCAGTACTTC. Translated: CASSLDRRSVEQYF.

This clone appeared a single time. This sequence joins TRBV29-1 and TRBJ2-3; 7 positions agree with TRBD2. The CDR3 has 12 amino acids. After removal of 7 bases from V and 2 bases from J, the junction contained 3 bases not matched to a gene. The germline V gene encodes CDR1 SQVTM and CDR2 ANQGSEA. The CDR3 is CSGTSDTDTQYF. Written as DNA, the CDR3 is TGCAGCGGTACTAGCGACACAGATACGCAGTATTTT.

V and J are TRBV7-9 and TRBJ2-7; a weak D match, TRBD1 (6 bases). CDR1 SEHNR and CDR2 FQNEAQ come from the germline V gene (reference sequence). This CDR3 has 14 residues. The CDR3 DNA follows: TGTGTCTTGGCAGGGGAAAGGGGGACCTACGAGCAGTACTTC. Its translation is CVLAGERGTYEQYF.

CDR3 sequence: CAISRSGSQETQYF. For the CDR3, the DNA is TGTGCCATCAGCAGATCGGGGTCCCAAGAGACCCAGTACTTC. The chain combines TRBV10-3 with TRBJ2-5; maybe TRBD2 (5 bases). Germline V gives CDR1 ENHRY, CDR2 SYGVKD. The CDR3 runs to 14 residues. Trimming left V 6 bases short and J 1 base short, with 12 bases between.

V usage is TRBV12-3 or TRBV12-4 and J usage is TRBJ1-5; TRBD1 is a possible D gene (6 bases). This CDR3 has 12 amino acids. Trimming stripped 7 bases from V and 11 bases from J, with 15 bases between. The CDR3 protein is CASTYHQGTQHF. CDR3 coding DNA: TGTGCCAGCACCTACCACCAGGGGACCCAGCATTTT.

The rearrangement links TRBV27 to TRBJ2-5, with 8 bases that match TRBD2. There are 15 residues in the CDR3. Per the germline V gene, CDR1 is MNHEY and CDR2 is SMNVEV (reference sequence). Trimming at V came to 5 bases and at J to 5 bases, leaving 10 bases not matched to a gene. Here the CDR3 DNA reads TGTGCCAGCAGTCCCCTAGCGGGTGGGCGGGAGACCCAGTACTTC. As protein: CASSPLAGGRETQYF.

The V and J genes are TRBV7-2 and TRBJ1-1; 7 positions match TRBD1. V gave up 5 bases and J gave up 4 bases; unmatched junction bases: 7. This CDR3 is built from 14 residues. Germline assignment: CDR1 SGHTA and CDR2 FQGNSA. The DNA of the CDR3 is TGTGCCAGCAGCGAGCAGGGGGGTGGCACTGAAGCTTTCTTT. This translates into CASSEQGGGTEAFF.

The chain has TRBV10-3 and TRBJ2-2, with a weak D call TRBD1 (5 bases). Germline V gives CDR1 ENHRY, CDR2 SYGVKD. The V end was cut by 2 bases, the J end by 3 bases, with 13 bases between. This CDR3 is 16 amino acids long. The CDR3 DNA reads TGTGCCATCAGTGAGGGAAGGGGAAGAGACACCGGGGAGCTGTTTTTT. Translating gives CAISEGRGRDTGELFF.

The rearrangement joins TRBV6-5 to TRBJ1-1; D is unresolved. CDR1 MNHEY and CDR2 SVGAGI come from the germline V gene. This CDR3 is built from 12 residues. Trimming took 7 bases from V and 3 from J, leaving 9 bases between them. The CDR3, as DNA: TGTGCCAGCACGGGATGGGACACTGAAGCTTTCTTT. The encoded protein is CASTGWDTEAFF.

The chain uses TRBV12-3 or TRBV12-4 and TRBJ2-3; 9 nucleotides agree with TRBD1. This CDR3 has 12 amino acids. The trim removed 10 bases at V and 7 bases at J, leaving 6 bases unmatched. This CDR3 reads CATLGTGNTQYF. As DNA, the CDR3 is TGTGCCACATTAGGGACAGGGAATACGCAGTATTTT.

The V gene is TRBV5-5, the J gene TRBJ1-4; TRBD1 is a possible D gene (5 bases). The CDR3 loop spans 15 amino acids. Germline assignment: CDR1 SGHKS and CDR2 YYEKEE (reference sequence). The V and J ends lost 3 bases and 8 bases respectively, with 17 bases between them. The CDR3 DNA reads as TGTGCCAGCAGCTCGCGCGGGGCTGTGGAAGAAAAACTGTTTTTT. Translation: CASSSRGAVEEKLFF.

The gene calls are TRBV30 and TRBJ1-3, with 7 bases identical to TRBD1. The CDR3 totals 15 residues. V was pared by 1 base and J by 0 bases, with 3 bases of the junction left unmatched. Germline V gives CDR1 GTSNPN, CDR2 SVGIG (reference sequence). CDR3 amino acids: CAWSGDRPSGNTIYF. For the CDR3, the DNA is TGTGCCTGGAGTGGGGACAGACCCTCTGGAAACACCATATATTTT.

Only one count was recorded for this clone. J is TRBJ2-7 and V is TRBV2; perhaps TRBD1 as D (5 bases). CDR3 length equals 15 residues. CDR1 and CDR2 from the germline V gene are SNHLY and FYNNEI. Trimming removed 5 bases from V and 1 base from J, with 15 bases in between. CDR3 sequence (DNA): TGTGCCAGCAGTTATTCGGCAGGGCCTTCCTACGAGCAGTACTTC. Translation: CASSYSAGPSYEQYF.